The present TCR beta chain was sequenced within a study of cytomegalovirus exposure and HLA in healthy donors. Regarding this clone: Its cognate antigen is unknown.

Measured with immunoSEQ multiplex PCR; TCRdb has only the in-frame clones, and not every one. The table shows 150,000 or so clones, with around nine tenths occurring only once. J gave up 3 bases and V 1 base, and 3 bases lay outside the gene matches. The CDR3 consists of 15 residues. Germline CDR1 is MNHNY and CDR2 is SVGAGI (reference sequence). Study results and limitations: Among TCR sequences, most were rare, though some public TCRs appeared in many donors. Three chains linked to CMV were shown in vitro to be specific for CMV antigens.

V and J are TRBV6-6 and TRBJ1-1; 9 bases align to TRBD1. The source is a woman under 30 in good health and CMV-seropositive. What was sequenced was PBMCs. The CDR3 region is CASSYWTGEDTEAFF. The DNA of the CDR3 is TGTGCCAGCAGTTACTGGACAGGGGAAGACACTGAAGCTTTCTTT.